The clone carrying this T cell receptor (beta chain) showed up many times. Its antigen remains unidentified. The CDR3 has 14 amino acids. V dropped 3 bases and J dropped 7; count of bases not matched to a gene: 4. The data belong to a study of T cells after yellow fever vaccination. Whole-study results and caveats: From the bulk population, abundant clonotypes could contaminate and appear within FACS-sorted repertoires.

TCRdb re-derived calls from the 5' RACE reads in MiXCR, one entry per CDR3 protein. This sample has 450,000 to 650,000 distinct CDR3 sequences, with 21% found just once. The chain combines TRBV12-3 or TRBV12-4 with TRBJ2-1; 9 positions match TRBD2. The sequence was obtained from a man between 18 and 35 years old who received the YFV17D yellow fever vaccine. Source: PBMCs, taken around 3 weeks after the first yellow fever vaccination. The CDR3 spells CASSFEAGGNEQFF. CDR3 in DNA: TGTGCCAGCAGTTTCGAGGCGGGGGGGAATGAGCAGTTCTTC.